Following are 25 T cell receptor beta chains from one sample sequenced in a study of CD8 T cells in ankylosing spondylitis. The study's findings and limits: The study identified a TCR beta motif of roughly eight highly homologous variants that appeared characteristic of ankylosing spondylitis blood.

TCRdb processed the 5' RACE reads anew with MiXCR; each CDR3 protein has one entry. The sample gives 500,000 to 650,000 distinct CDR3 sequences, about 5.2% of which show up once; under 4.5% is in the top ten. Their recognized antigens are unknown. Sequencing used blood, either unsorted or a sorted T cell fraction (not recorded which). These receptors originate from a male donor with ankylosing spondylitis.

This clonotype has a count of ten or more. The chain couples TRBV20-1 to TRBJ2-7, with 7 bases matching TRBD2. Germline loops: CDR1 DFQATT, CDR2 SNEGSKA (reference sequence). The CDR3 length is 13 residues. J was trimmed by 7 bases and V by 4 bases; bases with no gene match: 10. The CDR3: CSAIRVRAGEQYF. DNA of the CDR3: TGCAGTGCTATTAGGGTCAGAGCGGGGGAGCAGTACTTC.

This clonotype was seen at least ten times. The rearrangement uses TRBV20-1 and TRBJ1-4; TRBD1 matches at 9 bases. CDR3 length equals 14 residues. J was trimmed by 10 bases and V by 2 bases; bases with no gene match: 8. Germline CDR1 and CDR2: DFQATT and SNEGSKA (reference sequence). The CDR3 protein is CSARPDRGVGKLFF. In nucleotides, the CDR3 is TGCAGTGCTAGACCTGACAGGGGGGTAGGAAAACTGTTTTTT.

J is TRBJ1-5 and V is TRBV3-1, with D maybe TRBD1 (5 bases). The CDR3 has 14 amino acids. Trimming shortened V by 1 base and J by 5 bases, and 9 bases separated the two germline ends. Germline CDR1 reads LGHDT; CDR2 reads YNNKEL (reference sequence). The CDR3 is CASSQGWDDQPQHF. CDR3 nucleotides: TGTGCCAGCAGCCAAGGGTGGGACGATCAGCCCCAGCATTTT.

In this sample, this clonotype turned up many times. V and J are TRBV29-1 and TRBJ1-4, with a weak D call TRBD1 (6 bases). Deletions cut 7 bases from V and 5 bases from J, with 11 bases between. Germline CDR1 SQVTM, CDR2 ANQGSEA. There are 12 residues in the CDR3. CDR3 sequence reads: CSADSGNEKLFF. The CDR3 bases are TGCAGCGCGGACAGCGGAAATGAAAAACTGTTTTTT.

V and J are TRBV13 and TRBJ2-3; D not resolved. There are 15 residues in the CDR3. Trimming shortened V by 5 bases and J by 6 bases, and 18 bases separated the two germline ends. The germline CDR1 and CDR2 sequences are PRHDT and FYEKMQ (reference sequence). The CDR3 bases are TGTGCCAGCAGCAGCTCTAGGGATTTGGGGGATACGCAGTATTTT. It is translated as CASSSSRDLGDTQYF. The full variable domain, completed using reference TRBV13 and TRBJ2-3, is AAGVIQSPRHLIKEKRETATLKCYPIPRHDTVYWYQQGPGQDPQFLISFYEKMQSDKGSIPDRFSAQQFSDYHSELNMSSLELGDSALYFCASSSSRDLGDTQYFGPGTRLTVL.

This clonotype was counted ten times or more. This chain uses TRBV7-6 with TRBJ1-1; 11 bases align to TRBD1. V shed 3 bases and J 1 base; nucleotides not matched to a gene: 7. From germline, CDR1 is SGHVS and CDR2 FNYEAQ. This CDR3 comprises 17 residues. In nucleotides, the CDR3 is TGTGCCAGCAGCTTTCGGACAGGGGGCCGGGGGAACACTGAAGCTTTCTTT. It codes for CASSFRTGGRGNTEAFF.

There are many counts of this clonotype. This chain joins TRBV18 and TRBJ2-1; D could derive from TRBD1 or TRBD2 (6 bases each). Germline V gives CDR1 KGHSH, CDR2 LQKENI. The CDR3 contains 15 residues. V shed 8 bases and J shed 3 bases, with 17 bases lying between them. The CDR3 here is CASMPTRGDYNEQFF. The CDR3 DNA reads TGTGCCAGCATGCCGACTAGGGGGGACTACAATGAGCAGTTCTTC.

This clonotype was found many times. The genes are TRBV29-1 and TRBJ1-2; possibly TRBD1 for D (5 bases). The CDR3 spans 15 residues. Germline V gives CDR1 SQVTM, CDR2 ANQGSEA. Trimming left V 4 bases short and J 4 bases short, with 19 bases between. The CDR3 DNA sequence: TGCAGCGTTGTCCCTCGCTCGACAGCTTCCTATGGCTACACCTTC. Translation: CSVVPRSTASYGYTF.

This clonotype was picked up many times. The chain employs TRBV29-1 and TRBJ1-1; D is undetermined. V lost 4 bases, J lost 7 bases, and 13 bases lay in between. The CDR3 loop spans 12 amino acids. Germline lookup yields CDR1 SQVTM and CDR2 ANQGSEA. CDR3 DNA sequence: TGCAGCGTTGTAGGTGACCGCCTTGAAGCTTTCTTT. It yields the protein CSVVGDRLEAFF.

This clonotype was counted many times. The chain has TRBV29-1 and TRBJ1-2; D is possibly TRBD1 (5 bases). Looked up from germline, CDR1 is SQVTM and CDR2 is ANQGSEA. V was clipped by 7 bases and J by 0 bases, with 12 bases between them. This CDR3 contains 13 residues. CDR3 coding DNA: TGCAGCGCCATGGACACTACTAACTATGGCTACACCTTC. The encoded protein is CSAMDTTNYGYTF.

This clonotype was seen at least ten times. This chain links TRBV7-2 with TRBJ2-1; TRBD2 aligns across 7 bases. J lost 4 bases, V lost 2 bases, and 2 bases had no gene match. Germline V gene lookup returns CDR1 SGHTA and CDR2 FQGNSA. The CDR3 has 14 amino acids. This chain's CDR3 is CASSLSAGYNEQFF. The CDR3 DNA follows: TGTGCCAGCAGCTTATCAGCGGGATACAATGAGCAGTTCTTC.

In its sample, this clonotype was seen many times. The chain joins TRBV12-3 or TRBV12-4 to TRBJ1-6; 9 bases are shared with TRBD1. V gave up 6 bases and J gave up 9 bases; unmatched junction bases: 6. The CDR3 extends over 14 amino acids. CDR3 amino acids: CASSLDRGSSPLHF. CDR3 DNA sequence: TGTGCCAGCAGCCTGGACAGGGGTAGTTCACCCCTCCACTTT.

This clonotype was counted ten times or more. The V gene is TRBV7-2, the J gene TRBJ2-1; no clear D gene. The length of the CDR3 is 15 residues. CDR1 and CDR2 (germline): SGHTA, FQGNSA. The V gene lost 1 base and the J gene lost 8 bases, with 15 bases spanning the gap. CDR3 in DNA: TGTGCCAGCAGCTTAGAGACCGGCGTAAGCGATGAGCAGTTCTTC. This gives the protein CASSLETGVSDEQFF.

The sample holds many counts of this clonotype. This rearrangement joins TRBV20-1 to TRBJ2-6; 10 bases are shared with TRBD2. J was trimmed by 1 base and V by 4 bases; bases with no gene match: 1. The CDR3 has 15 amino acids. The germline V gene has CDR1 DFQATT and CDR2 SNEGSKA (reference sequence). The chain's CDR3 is CSAMGLASGANVLTF. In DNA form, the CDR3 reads TGCAGTGCTATGGGACTAGCGTCTGGGGCCAACGTCCTGACTTTC.

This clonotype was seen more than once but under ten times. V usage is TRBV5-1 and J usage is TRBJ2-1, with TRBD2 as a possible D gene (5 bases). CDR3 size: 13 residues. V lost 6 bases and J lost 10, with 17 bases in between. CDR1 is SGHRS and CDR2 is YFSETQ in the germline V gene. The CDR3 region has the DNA TGCGCCAGCAAGTCTCTCGGGGTGGGCGAGCAGTTCTTC. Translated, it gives CASKSLGVGEQFF.

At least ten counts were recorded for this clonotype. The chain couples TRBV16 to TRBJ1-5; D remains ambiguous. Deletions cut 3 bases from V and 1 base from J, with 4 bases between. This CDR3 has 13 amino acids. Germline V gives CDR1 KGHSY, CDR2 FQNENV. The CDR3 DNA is TGTGCCAGCAGCCAGGAAAGCAATCAGCCCCAGCATTTT. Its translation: CASSQESNQPQHF.

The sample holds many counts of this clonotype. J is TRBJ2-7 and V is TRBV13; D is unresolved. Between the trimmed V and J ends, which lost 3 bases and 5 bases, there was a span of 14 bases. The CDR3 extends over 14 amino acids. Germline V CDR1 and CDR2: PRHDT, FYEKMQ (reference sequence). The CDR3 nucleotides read TGTGCCAGCAGCTTCCGTCAGGTTAGGAACGAGCAGTACTTC. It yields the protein CASSFRQVRNEQYF.

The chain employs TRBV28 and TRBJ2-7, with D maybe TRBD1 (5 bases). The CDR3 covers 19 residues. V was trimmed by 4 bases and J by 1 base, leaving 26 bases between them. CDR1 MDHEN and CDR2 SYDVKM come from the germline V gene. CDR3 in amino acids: CASSSLSGARKSRSYEQYF. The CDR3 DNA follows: TGTGCCAGCAGTTCCTTATCTGGGGCTAGGAAATCCCGATCCTACGAGCAGTACTTC. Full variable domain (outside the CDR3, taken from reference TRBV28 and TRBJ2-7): DVKVTQSSRYLVKRTGEKVFLECVQDMDHENMFWYRQDPGLGLRLIYFSYDVKMKEKGDIPEGYSVSREKKERFSLILESASTNQTSMYLCASSSLSGARKSRSYEQYFGPGTRLTVT.

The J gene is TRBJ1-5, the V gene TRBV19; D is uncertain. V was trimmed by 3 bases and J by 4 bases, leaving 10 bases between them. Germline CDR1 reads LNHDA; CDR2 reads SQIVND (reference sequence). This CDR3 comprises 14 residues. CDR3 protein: CASSMAASNQPQHF. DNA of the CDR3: TGTGCCAGTAGTATGGCGGCATCGAATCAGCCCCAGCATTTT.

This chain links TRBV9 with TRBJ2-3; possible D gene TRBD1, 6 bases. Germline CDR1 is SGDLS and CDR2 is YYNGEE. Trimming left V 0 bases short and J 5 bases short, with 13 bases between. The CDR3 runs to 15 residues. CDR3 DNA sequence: TGTGCCAGCAGCGTAGCCCAGGGGAGTGGAGATACGCAGTATTTT. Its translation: CASSVAQGSGDTQYF.

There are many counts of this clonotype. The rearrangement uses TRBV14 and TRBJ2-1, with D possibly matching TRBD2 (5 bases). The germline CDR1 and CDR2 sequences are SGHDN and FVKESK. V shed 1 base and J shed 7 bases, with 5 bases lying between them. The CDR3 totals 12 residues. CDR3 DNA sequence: TGTGCCAGCAGCCAAGCGGGGAATGAGCAGTTCTTC. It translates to CASSQAGNEQFF. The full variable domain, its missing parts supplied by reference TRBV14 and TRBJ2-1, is EAGVTQFPSHSVIEKGQTVTLRCDPISGHDNLYWYRRVMGKEIKFLLHFVKESKQDESGMPNNRFLAERTGGTYSTLKVQPAELEDSGVYFCASSQAGNEQFFGPGTRLTVL.

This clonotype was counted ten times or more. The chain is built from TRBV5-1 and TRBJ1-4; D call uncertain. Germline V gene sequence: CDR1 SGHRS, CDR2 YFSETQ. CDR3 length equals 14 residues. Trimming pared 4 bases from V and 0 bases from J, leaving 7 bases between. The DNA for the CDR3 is TGCGCCAGCAGCGCTAGAGCAACTAATGAAAAACTGTTTTTT. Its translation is CASSARATNEKLFF. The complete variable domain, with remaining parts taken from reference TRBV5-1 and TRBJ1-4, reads KAGVTQTPRYLIKTRGQQVTLSCSPISGHRSVSWYQQTPGQGLQFLFEYFSETQRNKGNFPGRFSGRQFSNSRSEMNVSTLELGDSALYLCASSARATNEKLFFGSGTQLSVL.

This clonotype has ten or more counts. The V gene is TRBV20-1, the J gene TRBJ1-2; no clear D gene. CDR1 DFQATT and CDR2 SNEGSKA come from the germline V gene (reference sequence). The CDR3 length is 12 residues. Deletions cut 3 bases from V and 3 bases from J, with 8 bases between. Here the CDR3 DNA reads TGCAGTGCTAGTAACGGGGACTATGGCTACACCTTC. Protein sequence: CSASNGDYGYTF.

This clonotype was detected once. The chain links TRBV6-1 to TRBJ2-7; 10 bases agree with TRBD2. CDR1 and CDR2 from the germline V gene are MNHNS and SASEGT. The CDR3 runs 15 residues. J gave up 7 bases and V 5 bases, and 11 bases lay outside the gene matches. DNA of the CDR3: TGTGCCAGCAGTCCTCCGGGGACTAGCGCCCTAGAGCAGTACTTC. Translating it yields CASSPPGTSALEQYF.

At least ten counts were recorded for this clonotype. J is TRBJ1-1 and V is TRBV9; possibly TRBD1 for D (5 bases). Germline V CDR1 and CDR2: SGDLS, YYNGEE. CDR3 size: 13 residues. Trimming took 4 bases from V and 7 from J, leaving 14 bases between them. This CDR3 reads CASSYPGRDEAFF. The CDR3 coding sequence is TGTGCCAGCAGCTACCCGGGACGGGATGAAGCTTTCTTT.